This TCR beta chain was identified in a study of cytomegalovirus exposure and HLA in healthy donors (dated by TCRdb to 2016 to 2017). Describing the broader study: According to an earlier analysis of several hundred of the donors, roughly 180 million T cells yielded roughly 100 million unique TCR beta sequences and about 300 Gb of sequence data. On average, about 240,000 unique TCR beta nucleotide sequences were sequenced per donor among a few hundred genotyped donors of the cohort, with about 19% of those sequences being non-productive. The later analysis used no new phenotypic data to find candidate immune exposures, relying instead on TCR beta sequences and their occurrence across donors. In a later genetic analysis, genome-wide SNP genotypes for 398 of the 666 donors were used, and that subset was treated as a discovery cohort. A later analysis re-examined previously published TCR beta repertoires from about 700 donors and added high-resolution HLA genotyping to investigate patterns of TCR occurrence. Both class I and class II loci were covered by HLA typing, at four-digit resolution. Besides the first cohort of 666 subjects, a separate validation cohort made up of 120 different subjects was used. Typing coverage differed by locus: A, B, C, DRB1 and DQB1 were typed in roughly 629-630 donors, DQA1 in approximately 520, DPA1 in roughly 590, and DPB1 in 400 to 480. The study profiled the T cell repertoires of 500 to 800 subjects by immunosequencing and related them to cytomegalovirus serostatus. Approximately 330 gigabases of sequencing data and 91 million or so unique TCR sequences made up an early release that covered under 750 HLA-typed donors. High-throughput TCR immunosequencing, statistical association of individual TCRs with disease status, and machine learning were combined to predict cytomegalovirus infection status. Among the 398 genotyped donors, more than 70% belonged to the genetic ancestry cluster associated with self-reported Caucasian donors. To decide whether each TCR beta V gene segment behaved as functional or pseudogenic, an earlier analysis of 587 of the donors relied on high-throughput TCR beta sequencing. The aim of the study was to test whether cataloging public T cell receptors could identify signatures of past pathogen exposure. Every repertoire in the discovery cohort had been generated on one and the same sequencing platform. Donor age, sex, ethnicity and CMV serostatus were compiled together with the repertoire data. Five DR-DQ haplotypes were handled as single units for association and clustering because linkage in the cohort was strong. The investigation overall reported the following: Strong co-occurrence of HLA alleles, especially DR and DQ, made assigning TCR associations to individual alleles difficult. The classifier was reported to diagnose cytomegalovirus status with high specificity and sensitivity in both the original cohort and the validation cohort. A cluster of highly shared sequence variants was judged likely to represent a technical artifact of the sequencing pipeline. In a later analysis, several top co-occurrence clusters were reported to appear linked to parvovirus B19, influenza, CMV and Epstein-Barr virus. The presence/absence analyses assumed that sequencing depth was roughly uniform across donors, and that assumption may not be true. V-gene and J-gene trimming of TCR beta chains was associated with a missense DCLRE1C variant in a later genetic analysis, and the association was replicated in an independent cohort. Compared with the roughly 670-donor mean, donors in an Asian-associated ancestry cluster had fewer N-insertions in productive TCRs, according to a later genetic analysis. In this cohort, only TCR beta chains were sequenced, and detectable features were limited by the absence of alpha or paired-chain data. In a later analysis, HLA-associated TCR beta chains were found to be more clonally expanded and to have lower generation probabilities than equally common non-associated chains. Across donors, most TCR sequences were observed very rarely, whereas some public TCRs were present in many individuals. It was suggested by the authors that the approach could potentially be generalized to other disease states and immunological phenotypes. A further reported finding was that TCR beta sequences accurately predicted the HLA-A and HLA-B alleles for most subjects in the first cohort. According to a later analysis, most CMV-associated TCR beta chains appeared to be HLA-restricted, and the HLA associations seemed to be driven largely by CMV exposure. Because counts were too low, 15 to 20 rarely observed V segments, including chromosome 9 orphons, were left out of the earlier analysis of a few hundred of the donors. The study listed around 160 TCR beta chains as associated with cytomegalovirus. Immune exposure information for the cohort was limited to CMV serostatus. A later analysis associated about 17,000 TCR beta sequences with specific HLA alleles at a false discovery rate of 0.05. In vitro tests confirmed that a few of the cytomegalovirus-associated TCR beta chains recognize cytomegalovirus antigens. Because some donors lacked HLA typing at each locus, the association tests relied only on the typed subset. In a later analysis, the rate of TCR association differed among HLA loci, with DRB1 alleles having the most associated TCRs and HLA-C alleles having the fewest. Broadly in line with IMGT annotations, most TCR beta V segments showed up in productive rearrangements about 90% or about 30% of the time in an earlier analysis of about 500 of the donors. Correlated functional status among segregating V segments might be attributable to linkage disequilibrium, but an unknown experimental factor could not be ruled out.

The protocol used for the library was the immunoSEQ multiplex PCR assay. For the multiplex PCR, a mixture combining 60 forward primers for TCR Vbeta segments and 13 reverse primers for TCR Jbeta segments was used. A multiplex PCR assay on genomic DNA amplified the CDR3 region of rearranged TCR beta genes. On the Illumina HiSeq System, the amplified TCR beta libraries were sequenced as 87-base-pair reads. The study's processing was this. Across the 670 or so repertoires, a later analysis counted 75 million to 90 million unique TCR beta chains, roughly 11 million of which were shared by at least two donors. A nearest-neighbor algorithm error-corrected the raw reads and collapsed the reads into unique sequences, merging closely related sequences to remove PCR and sequencing errors. V, D and J gene segments were assigned by aligning CDR3 sequences to IMGT reference sequences. Each retained sequence needed at least a six-nucleotide match to both a V gene segment and a J gene segment. A rearrangement counted as productive if the CDR3 had no stop codons and remained in frame with V and J, and every other rearrangement counted as non-productive. Following IMGT convention, CDR3 was defined as the stretch from the second conserved V-encoded cysteine to the conserved J-encoded phenylalanine. The earlier analysis of some 550 of the donors excluded any sequence lacking an unambiguous match to a single V gene segment. In an earlier analysis of 450 to 750 of the donors, a V segment was called functional when productive rearrangements were above 56.7%, and segregating when the standard deviation between donors exceeded 5%. A statistical classification framework was built to diagnose cytomegalovirus status from the catalog of TCR beta chain sequences. V and J gene assignment, in a later analysis, came from comparing TCR nucleotide sequences with IMGT/GENE-DB human TR gene sequences. A later analysis assigned CDR3 sequences and most-parsimonious VDJ recombination scenarios with the TCRdist pipeline. In a later analysis, each TCR beta chain was defined by its CDR3 amino acid sequence together with its V-gene family, and reads lacking a unique V-gene family were excluded. A later analysis removed roughly 590 highly shared, low-generation-probability nucleotide sequences to deal with suspected cross-contamination and a sequencing artifact. For each public chain, a later analysis derived a clonal expansion index from normalized ranks of inferred template counts within each repertoire. In a later analysis, generation probabilities were computed using a VDJ recombination model fitted to out-of-frame rearrangements, and the results were checked against IGoR. In a later analysis, TCR-TCR, TCR-HLA and TCR-CMV co-occurrence was scored with hypergeometric tests, and a repertoire-size bias correction was applied to TCR pairs. False discovery rates were estimated in a later analysis by permuting HLA or CMV assignments 20 times. A later analysis grouped co-occurring TCRs with DBSCAN, adding TCRdist sequence similarity when clustering within HLA-allele-positive subsets. Repertoires with fewer than 30,000 or more than 120,000 public chains were left out of co-occurrence clustering, as were about 5 repertoires with anomalous nucleotide sharing. TCRdb limited this immuneACCESS table to in-frame rearrangements with V and J called. A share of clones is missing; checked studies link under half to unresolved V genes, and the rest is unexplained. V, J and clone size are taken as reported in that table, and D and trimming were inferred from the DNA itself. This sample lists 90,000 to 110,000 clones; over 70% were detected once. In total, the top ten clones hold roughly 6% of the sample.

The cohort was made up of about 610 healthy bone marrow donors. Cohort members were all nominally healthy when sampled, although unrecorded immune exposures were likely present. The donor tested CMV seronegative and was one of the 352 seronegative cohort members. A peripheral blood sample was provided by each donor, and peripheral blood mononuclear cells were used for TCR beta sequencing. Genomic DNA extraction from the blood cell samples was performed with the Qiagen DNeasy Blood Extraction Kit. For this clone: There is no known antigen for this receptor. Per-base quality was not reported, and no clone a single base away is much larger than it.

This sequence was found in a male donor in good health and CMV-seronegative. The sequencing input was PBMCs.

CDR3 sequence: CASSLVGQGGIQYF. The nucleotides read TGTGCCAGCAGCTTAGTTGGGCAGGGAGGGATTCAGTACTTC. Recombination linked TRBV7-2 to TRBJ2-4; the junction holds 7 bases that match TRBD2. CDR1 and CDR2, per the germline V gene, are SGHTA and FQGNSA. Trimmed from V: 1 base; trimmed from J: 10 bases; junction bases lacking a gene match: 7. The CDR3 holds 14 amino acids from the cysteine to the phenylalanine. Here the CDR3 DNA is all that survives: 42 bases in frame from base 1.